The source of this TCR beta chain is a study of CD8+CD57+ T cells in acquired aplastic anemia (dated 2018 in TCRdb). Context from the whole study: On average, sorted CD4+ and CD8+ cells yielded around 3.4 ug of extracted DNA, with a range of about 0.17 to 27.4 ug. An average of roughly 9.8 million reads for CD4+ cells and approximately 11 million reads for CD8+ cells was obtained from healthy donor samples. Findings and caveats that apply to the study as a whole: Around 28 CD8+ CDR3 sequences were found to be shared between patients and controls, but these sequences appeared to be highly expressed in patients and within the immunodominant clones of the patients. CD8+ Simpson's diversity did not differ significantly between patients and healthy controls (P=0.060).

A note on this clonotype: Its antigen has not been determined. No per-base quality is available; no much larger clone lies one base away.

TCR repertoires of sorted CD4+ and CD8+ blood T cells from severe aplastic anemia patients and healthy subjects were deep-sequenced in the study. Ficoll-Paque density gradient centrifugation was used to isolate peripheral blood mononuclear cells. Before DNA extraction, CD4+ and CD8+ T cells were sorted by FACS or by magnetic beads. Genomic DNA served as template for TCR beta VDJ combination and CDR3 sequence profiling. An Illumina HiSeq 2000 was the platform used for TCR repertoire sequencing. Per the source publication's procedure: TRBV/TRBJ rearrangement plots, CDR3 size and DJ length profiles, and Simpson's diversity index were used to assess repertoires. The most abundant DNA sequence in the deep sequencing data was taken as the immunodominant clone. CDR3 amino acid sequences were screened for sharing across subjects and compared with published repertoires and the VDJdb database. TCRdb trimmed public reads at Q25 via fastp, called clones via MiXCR and kept in-frame beta chains. Each record represents a unique CDR3 protein, reported with the most common genes and DNA among its rows. The V and J calls follow TCRdb's processing rather than the paper's. The table for this sample lists 400,000 to 500,000 distinct CDR3 sequences; 65% to 80% of them were counted only once. The ten largest account for 4% of the sample.

From cysteine to phenylalanine, the CDR3 is 13 amino acids long. Only the CDR3 region is kept as DNA, spanning 39 bases read in frame from base 1. Via the germline V gene (reference sequence), CDR1 is SGHNT and CDR2 YYREEE. Trimming at the junction amounts to 1 base on V and 8 bases on J, and the germline ends lie 12 bases apart. The V gene is TRBV5-4 and the J gene is TRBJ1-2, with no confidently assigned D gene. What was sequenced was sorted CD4+, CD8+, or CD8+CD57+ T cells (not recorded which) from PBMCs. This clonotype originated in a human donor in good health, serving as a control. The CDR3 amino acid sequence is: CASSLQASGGYTF. The DNA sequence reads TGTGCCAGCAGCTTGCAGGCTAGCGGGGGCTACACCTTC. Reference TRBV5-4 and TRBJ1-2 proteins supply the regions before and after the CDR3; the full variable domain is: ETGVTQSPTHLIKTRGQQVTLRCSSQSGHNTVSWYQQALGQGPQFIFQYYREEENGRGNFPPRFSGLQFPNYSSELNVNALELDDSALYLCASSLQASGGYTFGSGTRLTVV.